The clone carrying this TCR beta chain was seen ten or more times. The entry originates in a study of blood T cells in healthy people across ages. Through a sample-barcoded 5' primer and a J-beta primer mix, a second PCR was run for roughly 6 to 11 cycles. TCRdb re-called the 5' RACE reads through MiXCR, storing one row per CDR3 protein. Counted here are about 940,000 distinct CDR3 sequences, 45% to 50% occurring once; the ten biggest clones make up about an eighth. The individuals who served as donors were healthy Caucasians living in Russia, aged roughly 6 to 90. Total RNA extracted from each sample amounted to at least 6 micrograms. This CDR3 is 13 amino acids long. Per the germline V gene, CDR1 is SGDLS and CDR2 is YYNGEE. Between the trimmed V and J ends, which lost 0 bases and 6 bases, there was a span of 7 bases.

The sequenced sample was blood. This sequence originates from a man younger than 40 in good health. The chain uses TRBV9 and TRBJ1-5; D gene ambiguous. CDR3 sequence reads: CASSVGGTQPQHF. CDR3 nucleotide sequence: TGTGCCAGCAGCGTAGGGGGAACTCAGCCCCAGCATTTT.